Listed here are 25 T cell receptor beta chains from one sample, sequenced in a study of control samples from healthy donors and cancer patients. This table comes from immunoSEQ multiplex PCR, and its TCRdb copy is limited to in-frame clones, with some not included. Of tens of thousands of clones in the sample, 92% were seen once. The source material was PBMCs. The receptors were gathered from a man in his forties or fifties with colorectal cancer.

This chain connects TRBV6-5 to TRBJ2-7; D is perhaps TRBD1 (6 bases). Germline lookup yields CDR1 MNHEY and CDR2 SVGAGI. The V end was cut by 0 bases, the J end by 2 bases, with 8 bases between. The CDR3 has 14 amino acids. The CDR3 reads CASSYSWTAYEQYF. The CDR3 DNA is TGTGCCAGCAGTTACTCCTGGACAGCCTACGAGCAGTACTTC.

V is TRBV19 and J is TRBJ1-5, with D perhaps TRBD1 (6 bases). The CDR3 sequence is 15 residues long. V lost 4 bases and J lost 5, with 15 bases in between. Germline CDR1 and CDR2: LNHDA and SQIVND (reference sequence). CDR3 sequence reads: CASSTQGGMDQPQHF. In nucleotides, the CDR3 is TGTGCCAGTAGTACTCAAGGGGGGATGGATCAGCCCCAGCATTTT.

This chain joins TRBV19 and TRBJ2-1, with TRBD2 matching over 8 bases. With 3 bases clipped from V and 7 bases from J, the junction kept 11 bases outside the gene matches. Per the germline V gene, CDR1 is LNHDA and CDR2 is SQIVND (reference sequence). This CDR3 has 16 amino acids. The CDR3 sequence is CASSMIPAGVSNEQFF. CDR3 sequence (DNA): TGTGCCAGTAGTATGATCCCAGCGGGGGTTAGTAATGAGCAGTTCTTC.

This rearrangement joins TRBV19 to TRBJ2-1, with TRBD1 identical over 8 bases. J was trimmed by 13 bases and V by 4 bases; bases with no gene match: 15. The germline CDR1 and CDR2 sequences are LNHDA and SQIVND (reference sequence). This CDR3 comprises 15 residues. CDR3 sequence: CASSTSMRPGQDQFF. The CDR3 nucleotides are TGTGCCAGTAGTACCAGCATGAGACCGGGACAGGATCAGTTCTTC.

The CDR3 protein is CASSLSSGNTGELFF. For the CDR3, the DNA is TGTGCCAGCAGCTTAAGCAGTGGGAACACCGGGGAGCTGTTTTTT. The chain is built from TRBV7-9 and TRBJ2-2, with D unclear. The germline gives CDR1 SEHNR, CDR2 FQNEAQ (reference sequence). The CDR3 length is 15 residues. Deletions cut 2 bases from V and 1 base from J, with 8 bases between.

The J gene is TRBJ1-4, the V gene TRBV18; the D gene is possibly TRBD1 (5 bases). Trimming pared 5 bases from V and 2 bases from J, leaving 12 bases between. This CDR3 has 15 amino acids. Germline V gene data show CDR1 as KGHSH and CDR2 as LQKENI. The CDR3 protein is CASSIPGRTNEKLFF. CDR3 DNA sequence: TGTGCCAGCTCAATCCCGGGACGGACTAATGAAAAACTGTTTTTT.

CDR3 coding DNA: TGTGCCAGCAGTGATAAGCATTCGGGGGTCACTGAAGCTTTCTTT. It is translated as CASSDKHSGVTEAFF. The chain is built from TRBV2 and TRBJ1-1, with D tentatively TRBD1 (5 bases). V lost 3 bases and J lost 4, with 15 bases in between. The germline V gene has CDR1 SNHLY and CDR2 FYNNEI. The CDR3 contains 15 residues.

This chain uses TRBV5-6 with TRBJ1-5; a weak D match, TRBD1 (5 bases). This CDR3 has 15 amino acids. The germline CDR1 and CDR2 sequences are SGHDT and YYEEEE. Trimming left V 4 bases short and J 0 bases short, with 11 bases between. The CDR3 DNA reads as TGTGCCAGCAGCGTGCAGGGTTATAGCAATCAGCCCCAGCATTTT. Translated, it gives CASSVQGYSNQPQHF. The full variable domain, its missing parts supplied by reference TRBV5-6 and TRBJ1-5, is DAGVTQSPTHLIKTRGQQVTLRCSPKSGHDTVSWYQQALGQGPQFIFQYYEEEERQRGNFPDRFSGHQFPNYSSELNVNALLLGDSALYLCASSVQGYSNQPQHFGDGTRLSIL.

The chain recombines TRBV6-5 with TRBJ1-1, with 8 bases matching TRBD1. This CDR3 spans 15 amino acids. After removal of 5 bases from V and 0 bases from J, the junction contained 5 bases not matched to a gene. Germline lookup yields CDR1 MNHEY and CDR2 SVGAGI. The CDR3 DNA sequence: TGTGCCAGCAGTCTCCAGGGGGCGTTGAACACTGAAGCTTTCTTT. Amino acid sequence: CASSLQGALNTEAFF.

This clone is a singleton in its sample. The chain employs TRBV2 and TRBJ2-1, with TRBD2 matching 9 bases. Germline lookup yields CDR1 SNHLY and CDR2 FYNNEI. The CDR3 consists of 14 residues. The V segment lost 7 bases and the J segment 7 bases; nucleotides outside the gene matches: 8. The CDR3 sequence: CASTQRGALNEQFF. Here the CDR3 DNA reads TGTGCCAGCACACAGCGGGGGGCCTTGAATGAGCAGTTCTTC.

The V call is TRBV7-3, the J call TRBJ2-3, with a possible D match to TRBD2 (7 bases). Germline assignment: CDR1 SGHTA and CDR2 FQGTGA. This CDR3 has 15 amino acids. V was trimmed by 4 bases and J by 0 bases, leaving 11 bases between them. CDR3 residues: CASSSAGASTDTQYF. CDR3 bases: TGTGCCAGCAGCTCCGCGGGGGCTAGCACAGATACGCAGTATTTT.

This rearrangement joins TRBV18 to TRBJ2-1; 8 nucleotides agree with TRBD1. CDR1 and CDR2 from the germline V gene are KGHSH and LQKENI. Trimming cost V 6 bases and J 6 bases; bases outside gene matches: 7. The CDR3 covers 14 residues. The CDR3 region has the DNA TGTGCCAGCTCCACAGGGGGTCTCCCCAATGAGCAGTTCTTC. This codes for CASSTGGLPNEQFF.

This chain's CDR3 is CASSSPGGRGDRSSYEQYF. CDR3 coding DNA: TGTGCCAGCAGCTCACCGGGCGGGCGGGGGGATAGGAGCTCCTACGAGCAGTACTTC. This rearrangement joins TRBV11-3 to TRBJ2-7, with 8 bases identical to TRBD2. The V gene end was trimmed by 4 bases and the J gene end by 0 bases; junction bases not matched to a gene: 17. In germline, CDR1 is SGHNT, CDR2 YENEEA. This CDR3 region has 19 residues.

V and J are TRBV6-6 and TRBJ2-5, with TRBD1 matching 7 bases. CDR1 is MNHNY and CDR2 is SVGAGI in the germline V gene (reference sequence). The junction had 9 bases not matched to a gene; V was cut back by 6 bases and J by 2 bases. CDR3 length: 15 residues. The CDR3 sequence is CASSARDRKQETQYF. CDR3 nucleotides: TGTGCCAGCAGCGCCCGGGACAGAAAACAAGAGACCCAGTACTTC.

The J gene is TRBJ2-7, the V gene TRBV6-5; D perhaps matches TRBD1 (6 bases). CDR3 length: 13 amino acids. Germline assignment: CDR1 MNHEY and CDR2 SVGAGI. V dropped 5 bases and J dropped 2 bases, with 10 bases sitting between them. CDR3 protein: CASSKQGTYEQYF. As DNA, the CDR3 is TGTGCCAGCAGTAAACAGGGAACCTACGAGCAGTACTTC.

V usage is TRBV5-4 and J usage is TRBJ2-5; 8 bases align to TRBD2. V trimming: 1 base; J trimming: 5 bases; junction bases outside the gene matches: 10. Germline V gene sequence: CDR1 SGHNT, CDR2 YYREEE (reference sequence). The CDR3 extends over 16 amino acids. CDR3 DNA sequence: TGTGCCAGCAGCTTGCCATCACGGGGGGGGCTGGAGACCCAGTACTTC. This encodes CASSLPSRGGLETQYF.

The gene calls are TRBV6-5 and TRBJ1-6; no reliable D call. V lost 4 bases and J 0 bases, leaving 10 bases between the germline ends. The CDR3 loop spans 16 amino acids. CDR1 is MNHEY and CDR2 is SVGAGI in the germline V gene. The CDR3 nucleotides are TGTGCCAGCAGTTCCCTTTCGAGCTCCTATAATTCACCCCTCCACTTT. Translating gives CASSSLSSSYNSPLHF.

The rearrangement links TRBV11-3 to TRBJ2-6, with a weak D call TRBD1 (5 bases). The CDR3 has 15 amino acids. Trimming left V 2 bases short and J 0 bases short, with 5 bases between. Germline-derived CDR1 and CDR2 are SGHNT and YENEEA. As DNA, the CDR3 is TGTGCCAGCAGCTTAAGGGGCTCTGGGGCCAACGTCCTGACTTTC. This translates into CASSLRGSGANVLTF.

This chain joins TRBV20-1 and TRBJ2-1; D not certain. This CDR3 spans 10 amino acids. Germline CDR1 is DFQATT and CDR2 is SNEGSKA (reference sequence). Trimming cost V 6 bases and J 5 bases, with 5 bases left between them. For the CDR3, the DNA is TGCAGTGCCATCAACAATGAGCAGTTCTTC. Translation gives CSAINNEQFF.

This clone occurred once. V and J are TRBV6-6 and TRBJ2-5, with 10 bases fitting TRBD2. Germline assignment: CDR1 MNHNY and CDR2 SVGAGI (reference sequence). The CDR3 is 16 residues long. The trim removed 4 bases at V and 1 base at J, leaving 6 bases unmatched. CDR3 region: CASSLVRTSGQETQYF. In nucleotides, the CDR3 is TGTGCCAGCAGTTTGGTTAGGACTAGCGGCCAAGAGACCCAGTACTTC.

V and J are TRBV5-1 and TRBJ2-5; D is possibly TRBD2 (6 bases). The V gene lost 4 bases and the J gene lost 3 bases, with 10 bases spanning the gap. Germline V gives CDR1 SGHRS, CDR2 YFSETQ. The CDR3 sequence is 13 residues long. CDR3 sequence reads: CASSREPKETQYF. The CDR3 DNA reads TGCGCCAGCAGCCGGGAGCCTAAAGAGACCCAGTACTTC.

The chain has TRBV6-2 or TRBV6-3 and TRBJ1-2; no definite D call. V lost 6 bases and J lost 3, with 2 bases in between. CDR1 is MNHEY, CDR2 SVGEGT, per germline. This CDR3 is 10 amino acids long. The CDR3 is CASSDYGYTF. The CDR3 bases are TGTGCCAGCAGCGACTATGGCTACACCTTC.

The V call is TRBV27, the J call TRBJ1-1; maybe TRBD1 (6 bases). The CDR3 spans 14 residues. Germline V gene lookup returns CDR1 MNHEY and CDR2 SMNVEV (reference sequence). Trimming pared 7 bases from V and 7 bases from J, leaving 19 bases between. CDR3 nucleotides: TGTGCCAGCACCACGACAGGAGCCCCTAGTGAAGCTTTCTTT. Protein product: CASTTTGAPSEAFF.

The rearrangement joins TRBV2 to TRBJ1-2; a possible D gene is TRBD1 (5 bases). V lost 6 bases, J lost 2 bases, and 10 bases lay in between. CDR1 is SNHLY, CDR2 FYNNEI, per germline. The CDR3 sequence is 13 residues long. DNA for the CDR3: TGTGCCAGCAGGGAGGGACCAAACTATGGCTACACCTTC. The encoded protein is CASREGPNYGYTF. Looking up the rest from reference TRBV2 and TRBJ1-2 gives the full variable domain: EPEVTQTPSHQVTQMGQEVILRCVPISNHLYFYWYRQILGQKVEFLVSFYNNEISEKSEIFDDQFSVERPDGSNFTLKIRSTKLEDSAMYFCASREGPNYGYTFGSGTRLTVV.

The chain recombines TRBV10-2 with TRBJ2-3; D possibly corresponds to TRBD1 (7 bases). The germline CDR1 and CDR2 sequences are WSHSY and SAAADI. The CDR3 spans 14 residues. The V and J ends lost 6 bases and 8 bases respectively, with 18 bases between them. The CDR3 loop is CASRNRGEGGTQYF. The CDR3 DNA reads TGCGCCAGCAGGAACAGGGGAGAGGGGGGTACGCAGTATTTT.